This is a list of T cell receptor beta chains from one sample in a study of T cell repertoires in cytomegalovirus infection. TCRdb itself ran the reads through MiXCR, one entry per CDR3 protein. The sample contains 150,000 or so distinct CDR3 sequences, 5.5% to 8% of which appear only once. Sequenced input: PBMCs. Receptor source: a human donor in good health (CMV status not recorded). Some clones in this sample may be carry-over from other donors' samples. Both conserved end residues are trimmed from each CDR3.

J gene: TRBJ2-5; V gene: TRBV10-3; CDR3 length: 11; CDR3 protein: AIGWEGQETQY
J gene: TRBJ2-2; V gene: TRBV6-2/TRBV6-3; CDR3 length: 12; CDR3 protein: ASSWDRVDGELF
J gene: TRBJ2-2; V gene: TRBV7-3; CDR3 length: 11; CDR3 protein: ASSKNMMGELF
J gene: TRBJ1-1; V gene: TRBV28; CDR3 length: 13; CDR3 protein: ASSSAPPLNTEAF
J gene: TRBJ2-3; V gene: TRBV2; CDR3 length: 14; CDR3 protein: ASRGSGGTRTDTQY
J gene: TRBJ2-6; V gene: TRBV7-3; CDR3 length: 16; CDR3 protein: ASSRGTGAHPGANVLT
J gene: TRBJ2-3; V gene: TRBV7-2; CDR3 length: 13; CDR3 protein: ASSSLERDTDTQY
J gene: TRBJ1-2; V gene: TRBV2; CDR3 length: 18; CDR3 protein: ASSDPINLQSTPRNYGYT
J gene: TRBJ1-6; V gene: TRBV28; CDR3 length: 16; CDR3 protein: ASSSWGPKEKGGTPLH
J gene: TRBJ1-5; V gene: TRBV2; CDR3 length: 13; CDR3 protein: ASSVGGERNQPQH
J gene: TRBJ1-2; V gene: TRBV20-1; CDR3 length: 13; CDR3 protein: SAPPRAGENYGYT
J gene: TRBJ1-2; V gene: TRBV29-1; CDR3 length: 13; CDR3 protein: SVEWGSGGGNGYT
J gene: TRBJ1-2; V gene: TRBV5-1; CDR3 length: 11; CDR3 protein: ASRTREADGYT
J gene: TRBJ1-5; V gene: TRBV15; CDR3 length: 13; CDR3 protein: ATSGRHRPNQPQH
J gene: TRBJ2-5; V gene: TRBV2; CDR3 length: 13; CDR3 protein: ASSVDRVGQETQY
J gene: TRBJ2-1; V gene: TRBV7-6; CDR3 length: 14; CDR3 protein: ASSFRRGTGRGEQF
J gene: TRBJ2-7; V gene: TRBV28; CDR3 length: 18; CDR3 protein: ASSYPTGGYWVKTSYEQY
J gene: TRBJ2-3; V gene: TRBV9; CDR3 length: 10; CDR3 protein: ASSVGGGSQY
J gene: TRBJ2-5; V gene: TRBV7-3; CDR3 length: 14; CDR3 protein: ASSLNLARSGEVQY
J gene: TRBJ2-3; V gene: TRBV7-2; CDR3 length: 13; CDR3 protein: ASSRLAGITDTQY
J gene: TRBJ1-4; V gene: TRBV6-1; CDR3 length: 12; CDR3 protein: ASSEGQGHEKLF
J gene: TRBJ2-2; V gene: TRBV7-2; CDR3 length: 13; CDR3 protein: ASSLRRGAVGELF
J gene: TRBJ2-1; V gene: TRBV11-3; CDR3 length: 14; CDR3 protein: ASSLSSGGFYNEQF
J gene: TRBJ1-1; V gene: TRBV15; CDR3 length: 13; CDR3 protein: ATSRETRANTEAF
J gene: TRBJ1-3; V gene: TRBV20-1; CDR3 length: 12; CDR3 protein: SASTPLGGNTIY
J gene: TRBJ1-1; V gene: TRBV12-3/TRBV12-4; CDR3 length: 10; CDR3 protein: ASSLRYTEAF
J gene: TRBJ1-1; V gene: TRBV24-1; CDR3 length: 14; CDR3 protein: ATSDPVGTENTEAF
J gene: TRBJ2-1; V gene: TRBV6-2/TRBV6-3; CDR3 length: 13; CDR3 protein: ASSYWRGALNEQF
J gene: TRBJ2-5; V gene: TRBV6-2/TRBV6-3; CDR3 length: 13; CDR3 protein: ASSAAGTNQETQY
J gene: TRBJ2-7; V gene: TRBV5-4; CDR3 length: 12; CDR3 protein: ASSLDRSQHEQY
J gene: TRBJ2-1; V gene: TRBV7-3; CDR3 length: 13; CDR3 protein: ASSLGWTSGDEQF
J gene: TRBJ1-1; V gene: TRBV5-1; CDR3 length: 11; CDR3 protein: ASSIDSPPGAF
J gene: TRBJ2-7; V gene: TRBV28; CDR3 length: 13; CDR3 protein: ASSQAGKSSYEQY
J gene: TRBJ2-7; V gene: TRBV2; CDR3 length: 12; CDR3 protein: ASSQSGVSYEQY
J gene: TRBJ2-5; V gene: TRBV7-9; CDR3 length: 12; CDR3 protein: ASSLVSGSETQY
J gene: TRBJ2-5; V gene: TRBV2; CDR3 length: 14; CDR3 protein: ASLERQGMGQETQY
J gene: TRBJ1-2; V gene: TRBV18; CDR3 length: 10; CDR3 protein: ASSPPRDGYT
J gene: TRBJ1-1; V gene: TRBV12-3/TRBV12-4; CDR3 length: 13; CDR3 protein: ASSHPWQGRTEAF
J gene: TRBJ2-3; V gene: TRBV7-9; CDR3 length: 14; CDR3 protein: ASSLGGGRSTDTQY
J gene: TRBJ2-7; V gene: TRBV10-2; CDR3 length: 9; CDR3 protein: ASSNYYEQY
J gene: TRBJ1-3; V gene: TRBV7-9; CDR3 length: 14; CDR3 protein: ASSSSPSWVVNTIY
J gene: TRBJ2-7; V gene: TRBV27; CDR3 length: 12; CDR3 protein: ASSLGLRTYEQY
J gene: TRBJ2-1; V gene: TRBV7-2; CDR3 length: 12; CDR3 protein: ASSLGTLYNEQF
J gene: TRBJ2-7; V gene: TRBV7-2; CDR3 length: 14; CDR3 protein: ASSPAGGLGSYEQY
J gene: TRBJ2-7; V gene: TRBV7-3; CDR3 length: 12; CDR3 protein: ASSLTEGSYEQY
J gene: TRBJ2-7; V gene: TRBV20-1; CDR3 length: 12; CDR3 protein: SAAGTSGSYEQY
J gene: TRBJ1-4; V gene: TRBV10-3; CDR3 length: 12; CDR3 protein: AISDLGAGEKLF
J gene: TRBJ1-2; V gene: TRBV2; CDR3 length: 14; CDR3 protein: ASSVLHRELNYGYT
J gene: TRBJ2-1; V gene: TRBV6-5; CDR3 length: 13; CDR3 protein: ASSYYSPGQGTKF
J gene: TRBJ2-1; V gene: TRBV7-8; CDR3 length: 13; CDR3 protein: ASGRGGILDNEQF
J gene: TRBJ1-1; V gene: TRBV6-4; CDR3 length: 11; CDR3 protein: ASSRGVNTEAF
J gene: TRBJ2-7; V gene: TRBV7-9; CDR3 length: 9; CDR3 protein: ASNNPTGMY
J gene: TRBJ2-5; V gene: TRBV20-1; CDR3 length: 11; CDR3 protein: SAREGRKETQY
J gene: TRBJ2-1; V gene: TRBV20-1; CDR3 length: 15; CDR3 protein: SAPGGLAGGSYNEQF
J gene: TRBJ1-1; V gene: TRBV7-2; CDR3 length: 11; CDR3 protein: ASGRQGGTEAF